This paragraph covers one T cell receptor beta chain sequence. These data are taken from a study of blood T cell repertoires in COVID-19. On the study more broadly: Spain, Italy and the United States supplied samples that represented acute and convalescent COVID-19. Sample material is recorded as cDNA or gDNA derived from T cells, B-cell-depleted T cells, or PBMCs.

Per the original data handling: Counts of nucleated cells, estimated from reference gene primer amplification, were obtained. Using immunoSEQ multiplex PCR, the repertoire was profiled, and TCRdb retains in-frame clones only, with some absent. That table gives V, J and clone size, and the DNA gave D and trimming. The sample shows roughly 100,000 clones, around four fifths of them seen only once. Germline V gene data show CDR1 as MDHEN and CDR2 as SYDVKM. V shed 5 bases, J shed 5 bases, and the junction held 7 bases outside the gene matches. The CDR3 consists of 15 residues. The specimen was peripheral blood. J is TRBJ1-4 and V is TRBV28; TRBD1 aligns across 8 bases. The clonotype comes from a human donor in a cohort sampled during active COVID-19. CDR3 sequence: CASSLPRTGNEKLFF. The DNA of the CDR3 is TGTGCCAGCAGTCTACCCCGGACAGGGAATGAAAAACTGTTTTTT. Filled out from reference TRBV28 and TRBJ1-4, the complete variable domain reads DVKVTQSSRYLVKRTGEKVFLECVQDMDHENMFWYRQDPGLGLRLIYFSYDVKMKEKGDIPEGYSVSREKKERFSLILESASTNQTSMYLCASSLPRTGNEKLFFGSGTQLSVL.